This T cell receptor (beta chain) originates from a study of OX40 agonist ivuxolimab in advanced cancers. Across the study: Six ivuxolimab dose levels, 0.01 to 10 mg/kg, were given intravenously every 2 weeks.

The CDR3 is 14 amino acids. V lost 4 bases to trimming and J lost 4 bases; unmatched junction nucleotides: 5. Germline V lookup: CDR1 LNHDA, CDR2 SQIVND (reference sequence). A remark on this clone: Its specificity is unknown.

General study results and limits: Expanded clones were, on average, more numerous among CD8+ T cells than CD4+.

TCRdb's copy holds only in-frame clones and misses some; the assay was immunoSEQ multiplex PCR. This sample has approximately 92,000 clones, with roughly 95% found just once. The sample here was CD4+ or CD8+ T cells sorted from blood, taken in a trial of the OX40 agonist ivuxolimab. This receptor was taken from an adult with an advanced solid tumor such as melanoma, head and neck, liver or kidney cancer. This chain connects TRBV19 to TRBJ2-3, with 7 positions matching TRBD2. The CDR3 sequence: CASSRERGADTQYF. The CDR3 DNA sequence: TGTGCCAGTAGTAGAGAGCGGGGAGCAGATACGCAGTATTTT.